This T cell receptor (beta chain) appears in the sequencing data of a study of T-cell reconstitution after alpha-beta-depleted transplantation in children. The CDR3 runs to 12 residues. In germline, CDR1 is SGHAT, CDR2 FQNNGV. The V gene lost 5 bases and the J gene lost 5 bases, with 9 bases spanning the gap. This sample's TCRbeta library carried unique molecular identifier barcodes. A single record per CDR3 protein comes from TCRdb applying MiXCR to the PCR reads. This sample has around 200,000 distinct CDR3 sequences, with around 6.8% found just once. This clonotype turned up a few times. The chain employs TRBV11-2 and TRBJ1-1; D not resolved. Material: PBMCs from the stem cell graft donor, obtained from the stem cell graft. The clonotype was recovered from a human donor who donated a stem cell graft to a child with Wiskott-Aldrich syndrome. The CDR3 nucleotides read TGTGCCAGCAGCCCCGGACTTACTGAAGCTTTCTTT. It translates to CASSPGLTEAFF.